What follows are 21 T cell receptor beta chains derived from one specimen sequenced in a study of early T cells in non-severe SARS-CoV-2 infection. MiXCR, run by TCRdb on the 5' RACE reads, gives a single entry per CDR3 protein. This sample has about 56,000 distinct CDR3 sequences, with around 16% found just once. The starting material was whole blood, obtained at baseline. Receptors were obtained from an adult who was a healthcare worker with PCR-confirmed SARS-CoV-2 infection or an uninfected control (not recorded which).

The J gene is TRBJ2-1, the V gene TRBV11-2; 14 nucleotides align to TRBD2. The CDR3 is 19 residues long. Per the germline V gene, CDR1 is SGHAT and CDR2 is FQNNGV. With V trimmed by 5 bases and J by 10 bases, 19 bases remained unmatched. CDR3 sequence: CASSAGTSGSSPLFWEQFF. CDR3 sequence (DNA): TGTGCCAGCAGCGCCGGGACTAGCGGGAGCTCCCCCCTTTTTTGGGAGCAGTTCTTC.

This clonotype has just a few counts. The chain combines TRBV18 with TRBJ2-1; the D is unclear. Germline values: CDR1 KGHSH, CDR2 LQKENI. This CDR3 has 15 residues. V was clipped by 4 bases and J by 4 bases, with 14 bases between them. The CDR3 reads CASSQQTTLYNEQFF. The DNA for the CDR3 is TGTGCCAGCTCACAACAGACAACTCTTTACAATGAGCAGTTCTTC.

This clonotype appeared a few times. The chain uses TRBV5-1 and TRBJ2-7; no reliable D call. The CDR3 runs 13 residues. CDR1 is SGHRS, CDR2 YFSETQ, per germline. The V gene lost 4 bases and the J gene lost 0 bases, with 8 bases spanning the gap. CDR3 in amino acids: CASSPLSSYEQYF. Here the CDR3 DNA reads TGCGCCAGCAGCCCCTTGAGCTCCTACGAGCAGTACTTC.

This clonotype was found a few times. The chain employs TRBV3-1 and TRBJ2-5; D unresolved. V lost 6 bases and J lost 2, with 7 bases in between. The CDR3 length is 12 residues. CDR1 is LGHDT and CDR2 is YNNKEL in the germline V gene (reference sequence). The CDR3 DNA sequence: TGTGCCAGCAGGGACCAACAAGAGACCCAGTACTTC. It specifies CASRDQQETQYF.

This clonotype was picked up a small number of times. This chain uses TRBV4-1 with TRBJ2-5; 11 bases match TRBD2. The germline gives CDR1 MGHRA, CDR2 YSYEKL. The CDR3 sequence is 15 residues long. With 3 bases clipped from V and 2 bases from J, the junction kept 2 bases outside the gene matches. CDR3 in DNA: TGCGCCAGCAGCCAGAGACTAGCGGGGCAAGAGACCCAGTACTTC. Protein product: CASSQRLAGQETQYF.

V and J are TRBV28 and TRBJ1-4, with 9 bases aligning to TRBD1. Germline-derived CDR1 and CDR2 are MDHEN and SYDVKM. This CDR3 has 14 amino acids. Losses at the gene ends were 4 bases for V and 7 bases for J; bases not matched to a gene: 4. In DNA form, the CDR3 reads TGTGCCAGCAGTTACAGGGGGCGAGGTGAAAAACTGTTTTTT. Its protein product is CASSYRGRGEKLFF.

This clonotype was seen only a few times. The chain employs TRBV6-1 and TRBJ2-3; D remains ambiguous. The V gene lost 10 bases and the J gene lost 0 bases, with 14 bases spanning the gap. This CDR3 is built from 14 residues. Germline CDR1 and CDR2: MNHNS and SASEGT. CDR3 in DNA: TGTGCCACCAAAGTATATCCAAGCACAGATACGCAGTATTTT. Translated, it gives CATKVYPSTDTQYF.

This clonotype was detected ten times or more. V is TRBV18 and J is TRBJ2-3; the match to TRBD2 covers 10 bases. Germline CDR1 and CDR2: KGHSH and LQKENI. V lost 2 bases to trimming and J lost 3 bases; unmatched junction nucleotides: 5. This CDR3 contains 16 residues. This CDR3 is CASSPFASGSTDTQYF. The CDR3 bases are TGTGCCAGCTCACCATTTGCTAGCGGGAGTACAGATACGCAGTATTTT. The entire variable domain, with the rest obtained from reference TRBV18 and TRBJ2-3, is as follows: NAGVMQNPRHLVRRRGQEARLRCSPMKGHSHVYWYRQLPEEGLKFMVYLQKENIIDESGMPKERFSAEFPKEGPSILRIQQVVRGDSAAYFCASSPFASGSTDTQYFGPGTRLTVL.

This clonotype was picked up a small number of times. The chain couples TRBV5-6 to TRBJ1-6; D unresolved. Per the germline V gene, CDR1 is SGHDT and CDR2 is YYEEEE. V lost 0 bases to trimming and J lost 9 bases, with 7 bases between them. This CDR3 is built from 13 residues. This chain's CDR3 is CASSLGVASPLHF. The DNA of the CDR3 is TGTGCCAGCAGCTTGGGAGTAGCTTCACCCCTCCACTTT. The full variable domain, completed using reference TRBV5-6 and TRBJ1-6, is DAGVTQSPTHLIKTRGQQVTLRCSPKSGHDTVSWYQQALGQGPQFIFQYYEEEERQRGNFPDRFSGHQFPNYSSELNVNALLLGDSALYLCASSLGVASPLHFGNGTRLTVT.

This clonotype was recorded at least ten times. The rearrangement uses TRBV28 and TRBJ2-1; 10 nucleotides agree with TRBD2. Germline lookup yields CDR1 MDHEN and CDR2 SYDVKM. Germline trimming cut 4 bases from V and 6 bases from J; bases unmatched to any gene: 9. The CDR3 runs to 16 residues. CDR3 DNA sequence: TGTGCCAGCAGTTGGACGTTAGCGGGAGGTGGCAATGAGCAGTTCTTC. This gives the protein CASSWTLAGGGNEQFF.

This clonotype is classed as large. This chain links TRBV5-1 with TRBJ1-5; D is unresolved. Looked up from germline, CDR1 is SGHRS and CDR2 is YFSETQ. The CDR3 covers 19 residues. V shed 1 base and J shed 3 bases, with 23 bases lying between them. CDR3 region: CASSLQRVETPGINQPQHF. The CDR3 bases are TGCGCCAGCAGCTTGCAGAGGGTTGAGACCCCGGGAATCAATCAGCCCCAGCATTTT.

The table lists this clonotype with a few counts. A much larger clonotype is one base distant, so this may be a read error. The chain links TRBV27 to TRBJ2-1; D is uncertain. V lost 1 base and J 6 bases, leaving 4 bases between the germline ends. The CDR3 length is 12 residues. Per the germline V gene, CDR1 is MNHEY and CDR2 is SMNVEV (reference sequence). This CDR3 reads CASSLWGNEQFF. CDR3 in DNA: TGTGCCAGCAGTTTATGGGGCAATGAGCAGTTCTTC.

This clonotype was seen ten or more times. The J gene is TRBJ2-1, the V gene TRBV11-2, with 9 nucleotides matching TRBD2. CDR3 length equals 15 residues. Per germline, CDR1 SGHAT and CDR2 FQNNGV. Trimming took 3 bases from V and 3 from J; bases not matched to a gene: 3. This chain's CDR3 is CASSFRLADYNEQFF. In nucleotides, the CDR3 is TGTGCCAGCAGCTTCCGACTAGCGGACTACAATGAGCAGTTCTTC.

This chain uses TRBV7-9 with TRBJ2-3, with TRBD2 identical over 13 bases. The trim removed 5 bases at V and 3 bases at J, leaving 5 bases unmatched. Per the germline V gene, CDR1 is SEHNR and CDR2 is FQNEAQ (reference sequence). The CDR3 sequence is 16 residues long. The CDR3 DNA reads TGTGCCAGCAGCCCAGGGACTAGCGGGAATACAGATACGCAGTATTTT. Residues: CASSPGTSGNTDTQYF. Looking up the rest from reference TRBV7-9 and TRBJ2-3 gives the full variable domain: DTGVSQNPRHKITKRGQNVTFRCDPISEHNRLYWYRQTLGQGPEFLTYFQNEAQLEKSRLLSDRFSAERPKGSFSTLEIQRTEQGDSAMYLCASSPGTSGNTDTQYFGPGTRLTVL.

The table lists this clonotype with a few counts. The chain employs TRBV18 and TRBJ2-7; D is unclear. This CDR3 has 10 amino acids. In germline, CDR1 is KGHSH, CDR2 LQKENI. The CDR3 nucleotides are TGTGAGGGAAGAGGCTACGAGCAGTACTTC. Residues: CEGRGYEQYF.

This sequence joins TRBV7-2 and TRBJ2-2; 12 bases are shared with TRBD2. Germline CDR1 reads SGHTA; CDR2 reads FQGNSA. V lost 1 base, J lost 3 bases, and 6 bases stayed unmatched. This CDR3 comprises 18 residues. CDR3 sequence reads: CASSLGSTSGSYTGELFF. The CDR3 DNA reads as TGTGCCAGCAGCTTAGGGTCGACTAGCGGGAGTTACACCGGGGAGCTGTTTTTT. The full variable domain, rest sourced from reference TRBV7-2 and TRBJ2-2, is GAGVSQSPSNKVTEKGKDVELRCDPISGHTALYWYRQSLGQGLEFLIYFQGNSAPDKSGLPSDRFSAERTGGSVSTLTIQRTQQEDSAVYLCASSLGSTSGSYTGELFFGEGSRLTVL.

The rearrangement links TRBV7-2 to TRBJ2-7; 7 bases fit TRBD1. Trimming removed 1 base from V and 4 bases from J; junction bases left unmatched: 7. The CDR3 runs 15 residues. Per the germline V gene, CDR1 is SGHTA and CDR2 is FQGNSA. CDR3 amino acids: CASSLEGAQFYEQYF. The CDR3 DNA reads as TGTGCCAGCAGCTTAGAGGGGGCTCAATTTTACGAGCAGTACTTC. Variable domain in full (rest from reference TRBV7-2 and TRBJ2-7): GAGVSQSPSNKVTEKGKDVELRCDPISGHTALYWYRQSLGQGLEFLIYFQGNSAPDKSGLPSDRFSAERTGGSVSTLTIQRTQQEDSAVYLCASSLEGAQFYEQYFGPGTRLTVT.

The chain recombines TRBV5-1 with TRBJ2-3, with TRBD1 identical over 9 bases. Germline loops: CDR1 SGHRS, CDR2 YFSETQ. There are 15 residues in the CDR3. J gave up 5 bases and V 5 bases, and 9 bases lay outside the gene matches. The CDR3 is CASRLQGAWEDTQYF. CDR3 coding DNA: TGCGCCAGCAGACTACAGGGGGCGTGGGAAGATACGCAGTATTTT.

This clonotype turned up a few times. This chain links TRBV10-3 with TRBJ1-5, with 7 positions matching TRBD1. In germline, CDR1 is ENHRY, CDR2 SYGVKD. Losses at the gene ends were 9 bases for V and 3 bases for J; bases not matched to a gene: 2. This CDR3 has 12 amino acids. This CDR3 is CAIGQDNQPQHF. As DNA, the CDR3 is TGTGCCATAGGACAGGACAATCAGCCCCAGCATTTT.

This clonotype occurred a few times. The V call is TRBV10-3, the J call TRBJ2-3; D remains ambiguous. V was clipped by 0 bases and J by 0 bases, with 7 bases between them. The CDR3 has 15 residues. CDR1 and CDR2 (germline): ENHRY, SYGVKD. CDR3 nucleotides: TGTGCCATCAGTGAGTCGCTGGCAAGCACAGATACGCAGTATTTT. It is translated as CAISESLASTDTQYF.

V is TRBV6-5 and J is TRBJ1-6, with D perhaps matching TRBD1 (5 bases). The CDR3 totals 16 residues. The V end was cut by 3 bases, the J end by 10 bases, with 19 bases between. Germline V gives CDR1 MNHEY, CDR2 SVGAGI. CDR3 protein: CASSYFGTFEVSPLHF. CDR3 sequence (DNA): TGTGCCAGCAGTTATTTCGGGACGTTTGAGGTATCACCCCTCCACTTT.